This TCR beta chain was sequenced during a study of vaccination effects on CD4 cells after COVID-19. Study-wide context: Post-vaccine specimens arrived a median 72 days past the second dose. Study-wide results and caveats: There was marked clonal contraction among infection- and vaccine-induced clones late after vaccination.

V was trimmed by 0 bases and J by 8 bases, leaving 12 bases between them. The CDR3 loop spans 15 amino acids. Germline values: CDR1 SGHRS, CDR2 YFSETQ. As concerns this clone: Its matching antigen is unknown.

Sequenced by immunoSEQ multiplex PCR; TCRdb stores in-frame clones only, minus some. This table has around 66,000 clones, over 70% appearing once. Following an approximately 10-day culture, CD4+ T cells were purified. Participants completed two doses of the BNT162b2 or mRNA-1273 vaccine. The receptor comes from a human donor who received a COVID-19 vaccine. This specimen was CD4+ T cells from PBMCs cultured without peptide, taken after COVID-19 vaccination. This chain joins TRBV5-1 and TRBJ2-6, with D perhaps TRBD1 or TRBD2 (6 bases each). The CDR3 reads CASSLAPGASNVLTF. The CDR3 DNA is TGCGCCAGCAGCTTGGCTCCGGGGGCATCCAACGTCCTGACTTTC.